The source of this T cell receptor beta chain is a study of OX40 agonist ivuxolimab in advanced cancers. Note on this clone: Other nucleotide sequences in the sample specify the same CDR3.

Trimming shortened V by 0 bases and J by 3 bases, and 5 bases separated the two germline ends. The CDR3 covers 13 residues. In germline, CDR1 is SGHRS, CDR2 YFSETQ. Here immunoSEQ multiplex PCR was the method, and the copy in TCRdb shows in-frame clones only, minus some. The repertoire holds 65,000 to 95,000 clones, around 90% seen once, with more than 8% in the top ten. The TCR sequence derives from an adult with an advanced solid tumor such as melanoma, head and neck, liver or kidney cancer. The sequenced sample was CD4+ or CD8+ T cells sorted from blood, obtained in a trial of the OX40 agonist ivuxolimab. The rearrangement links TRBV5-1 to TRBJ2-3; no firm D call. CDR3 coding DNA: TGCGCCAGCAGCTTGGGTGGTACAGATACGCAGTATTTT. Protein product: CASSLGGTDTQYF.